These 15 T cell receptor beta chains came from one sample sequenced in a study of CD8+ T cells in alopecia areata. RNA, once extracted, was reverse transcribed into cDNA for use as the sequencing template. The assay was immunoSEQ multiplex PCR, and TCRdb's table has in-frame clones only and misses some. The top ten hold approximately 1% of the sample, which has about 190,000 clones, approximately 61% seen once. Treatment of the sample: oral pan-JAK inhibitor, 5-10 mg twice daily. Sequences were derived from CD4+ T cells sorted from blood, sampled at week 24, from a patient treated with tofacitinib. Source of these receptors: a human donor with alopecia areata.

The V call is TRBV30, the J call TRBJ2-7, with D possibly TRBD1 on 5 matching bases. The CDR3 length is 14 residues. Deletions cut 0 bases from V and 3 bases from J, with 12 bases between. Germline lookup yields CDR1 GTSNPN and CDR2 SVGIG (reference sequence). This chain's CDR3 is CAWSVTTGFYEQYF. CDR3 DNA: TGTGCCTGGAGTGTAACTACAGGATTCTACGAGCAGTACTTC.

The V and J genes are TRBV15 and TRBJ2-7, with a possible D match to TRBD2 (6 bases). V dropped 5 bases and J dropped 6 bases, with 17 bases sitting between them. CDR1 LNHNV and CDR2 YYDKDF come from the germline V gene (reference sequence). This CDR3 is 14 amino acids long. CDR3 sequence: CATSPQSGDAEQYF. In nucleotides, the CDR3 is TGTGCCACCAGCCCTCAGTCGGGGGACGCCGAGCAGTACTTC.

The chain joins TRBV5-6 to TRBJ2-7; D is ambiguous. V was trimmed by 2 bases and J by 5 bases, leaving 14 bases between them. Germline loops: CDR1 SGHDT, CDR2 YYEEEE. The CDR3 is 14 amino acids. The CDR3 bases are TGTGCCAGCAGCTTAAGGAGTCTCTTCAACGAGCAGTACTTC. It translates to CASSLRSLFNEQYF. The variable domain in full, with the rest retrieved from reference TRBV5-6 and TRBJ2-7, is DAGVTQSPTHLIKTRGQQVTLRCSPKSGHDTVSWYQQALGQGPQFIFQYYEEEERQRGNFPDRFSGHQFPNYSSELNVNALLLGDSALYLCASSLRSLFNEQYFGPGTRLTVT.

This chain links TRBV29-1 with TRBJ2-3; tentatively, D is TRBD2 (5 bases). Germline assignment: CDR1 SQVTM and CDR2 ANQGSEA. CDR3 length: 14 residues. Trimming stripped 6 bases from V and 0 bases from J, with 13 bases between. The CDR3 loop reads CSVINSESTDTQYF. The CDR3 nucleotides are TGCAGCGTCATAAATAGCGAGAGCACAGATACGCAGTATTTT.

CDR3 in DNA: TGTGCCAGCAGCGGGGGCCCCGCGAACACCGGGGAGCTGTTTTTT. Translation: CASSGGPANTGELFF. V usage is TRBV7-2 and J usage is TRBJ2-2, with D possibly TRBD1 on 6 matching bases. Germline V gene lookup returns CDR1 SGHTA and CDR2 FQGNSA. The CDR3 totals 15 residues. With 5 bases removed from V and 0 bases from J, the gap between germline ends came to 10 bases.

This chain uses TRBV25-1 with TRBJ2-7; D perhaps matches TRBD1 (6 bases). The germline gives CDR1 MGHDK, CDR2 SYGVNS. V was trimmed by 3 bases and J by 6 bases, leaving 12 bases between them. CDR3 length: 13 amino acids. For the CDR3, the DNA is TGTGCCAGCAGTGATACAGGGTTCGGCGAGCAGTACTTC. Residues: CASSDTGFGEQYF.

The chain recombines TRBV30 with TRBJ1-2, with unresolved D. V was trimmed by 2 bases and J by 4 bases, leaving 11 bases between them. From germline, CDR1 is GTSNPN and CDR2 SVGIG (reference sequence). The CDR3 consists of 13 residues. CDR3 amino acids: CAWSQRLGYGYTF. The CDR3 nucleotides are TGTGCCTGGAGTCAACGCTTGGGCTATGGCTACACCTTC.

The chain employs TRBV30 and TRBJ1-2; D remains unclear. Germline V CDR1 and CDR2: GTSNPN, SVGIG (reference sequence). V was shortened by 1 base and J by 1 base, with 7 bases between the two germline ends. This CDR3 is built from 13 residues. The CDR3 DNA sequence: TGTGCCTGGAGTGCCCGGAATAACTATGGCTACACCTTC. This gives the protein CAWSARNNYGYTF.

This clone was seen a few times. The gene calls are TRBV29-1 and TRBJ1-1; D not resolved. CDR3 size: 14 residues. Germline V gene data show CDR1 as SQVTM and CDR2 as ANQGSEA. Trimming shortened V by 6 bases and J by 0 bases, and 14 bases separated the two germline ends. The CDR3 DNA reads as TGCAGCGTGCATAACAGAAAAATGAACACTGAAGCTTTCTTT. Encoded protein: CSVHNRKMNTEAFF.

This chain uses TRBV7-2 with TRBJ1-4, with D maybe TRBD1 (5 bases). The V and J ends lost 5 bases and 4 bases respectively, with 11 bases between them. Germline CDR1 reads SGHTA; CDR2 reads FQGNSA. CDR3 size: 14 residues. Here the CDR3 reads CASSRDGYNEKLFF. Written as DNA, the CDR3 is TGTGCCAGCAGCCGGGACGGGTATAATGAAAAACTGTTTTTT.

This clone turned up a few times. The V and J genes are TRBV4-3 and TRBJ1-1; D not resolved. The V end was cut by 3 bases, the J end by 1 base, with 6 bases between. Germline V CDR1 and CDR2: LGHNA, YSLEER. This CDR3 is built from 13 residues. The CDR3 region has the DNA TGCGCCAGCAGCCAGGTGTGGAACACTGAAGCTTTCTTT. Translation gives CASSQVWNTEAFF.

The chain recombines TRBV5-1 with TRBJ2-2, with D unresolved. This CDR3 comprises 14 residues. Germline V lookup: CDR1 SGHRS, CDR2 YFSETQ. V was pared by 0 bases and J by 3 bases, with 6 bases between. The CDR3 here is CASSLESHTGELFF. The CDR3 DNA reads as TGCGCCAGCAGCTTGGAGTCCCACACCGGGGAGCTGTTTTTT.

The chain employs TRBV7-3 and TRBJ2-3, with 9 bases matching TRBD2. This CDR3 has 14 amino acids. Germline V gives CDR1 SGHTA, CDR2 FQGTGA. V dropped 2 bases and J dropped 6; count of bases not matched to a gene: 3. CDR3 sequence (DNA): TGTGCCAGCAGCTTAGCGGGGGGGCTCGATACGCAGTATTTT. This encodes CASSLAGGLDTQYF.

The chain has TRBV29-1 and TRBJ1-4, with D maybe TRBD1 (5 bases). V lost 0 bases to trimming and J lost 3 bases, with 8 bases between them. CDR1 SQVTM and CDR2 ANQGSEA come from the germline V gene. This CDR3 spans 14 amino acids. CDR3 sequence reads: CSVEDRDSNEKLFF. CDR3 nucleotide sequence: TGCAGCGTTGAAGACAGGGATTCTAATGAAAAACTGTTTTTT.

This clone occurred a few times. J is TRBJ1-5 and V is TRBV2, with D unresolved. V shed 5 bases and J shed 3 bases, with 14 bases lying between them. Germline values: CDR1 SNHLY, CDR2 FYNNEI. There are 15 residues in the CDR3. The CDR3 region is CASSPIRVNNQPQHF. CDR3 in DNA: TGTGCCAGCAGTCCCATCCGGGTCAACAATCAGCCCCAGCATTTT.